Listed below are T cell receptor beta chains from one sample, sequenced in a study of blood T cell repertoires in COVID-19. Some clones are missing from TCRdb's copy, which holds only in-frame ones; the method was immunoSEQ multiplex PCR. The sample includes about 370,000 clones, around 87% of them seen just once. The sequenced material came from PBMCs or T cells enriched from blood (not recorded which). Receptors were obtained from a man younger than 35 who had recovered from COVID-19. The CDR3 runs from the conserved cysteine through the conserved F or W. Fields, in order: clone size, V gene, CDR3 protein. A row's size may be missing; if present it is once, few, many or a size class.

- TRBV12-3/TRBV12-4 CASSPDRGGYTF
few TRBV6-5 CASSSAQGAYNEQFF
- TRBV27 CASSYRTGGNYGYTF
- TRBV5-3 CARGQGLGQPQHF
- TRBV9 CASSVFTGTYGYTF
- TRBV5-5 CASSLHGGQGATEAFF
- TRBV7-9 CASSFEEYEQYF
- TRBV19 CASSSSSLYYGYTF
- TRBV7-3 CASSLYSGGTDTQYF
- TRBV7-8 CASSLYRGDGYTF
- TRBV7-3 CASSPAGNTIYF
- TRBV28 CASIPGQIGIPEAFF
- TRBV3-1/TRBV3-2 CASSPGTSIYEQYF
few TRBV7-3 CASSPAGGGNYGYTF
- TRBV6-5 CASSTTGAETQYF
- TRBV19 CASNGAGDFHGYTF
- TRBV6-2/TRBV6-3 CASSYTASAGEGGYTF
- TRBV5-6 CASSLERLTYHTQYF
- TRBV7-9 CASSPDRKETQYF
- TRBV27 CASTRTGGNQPQHF
- TRBV28 CASNTGGMIAFF
- TRBV14 CASSQWPFYEQYF
- TRBV4-1 CASSQGLGAADTQYF
once TRBV2 CASLTLAKNIQYF
once TRBV10-3 CAISAPGQGAPYRGYTF
- TRBV30 CAWSVPPGYEQYF
- TRBV28 CASSLKIGVGDYGYTF
- TRBV29-1 CSVEQGAEETQYF
- TRBV6-5 CASGWTSGRYEQYF
- TRBV6-5 CASSSQTGTEQYF
- TRBV4-1 CASSQVIYNEQFF
- TRBV19 CASSAGQSFNEKLFF
once TRBV5-1 CASSLDGQGKPQHF
- TRBV7-2 CASSLAGGTYNEQFF
- TRBV4-1 CASSPTVSRGETQYF
- TRBV9 CASSPRGDTSYNEQFF
- TRBV27 CASSLSYGQGRQPQHF
- TRBV19 CASSSSGVTEAFF
once TRBV24-1 CATPTGYGYTF
- TRBV6-5 CASSPDRDGDYGYTF
- TRBV7-3 CASTYTGGLGDNEQFF
- TRBV19 CASSRDSNIQYF
few TRBV5-6 CASSSRLAPKNIQYF
- TRBV3-1/TRBV3-2 CASSQGIGLATNEQFF
- TRBV6-5 CARGGVTNEKLFF
- TRBV6-6 CASSRDRGRYEQYF
- TRBV11-3 CASSLGGDRAVDTQYF
few TRBV7-2 CASSWDRDTEAFF
- TRBV2 CASSEALRSPLHF
- TRBV7-9 CASVYRGVGNTIYF
- TRBV28 CASNQREPQHF
- TRBV19 CASSRVRNTEAFF
- TRBV25-1 CASRKGQVFSEQYF